A single sample is the source of the 25 T cell receptor beta chains below, sequenced in a study of Graves' ophthalmopathy and Graves' hyperthyroidism (dated by TCRdb to the late 2010s). Sequencing used an Illumina HiSeq 2000. TCR beta CDR3 regions were amplified from RNA transcripts for repertoire sequencing. HTBI primers and the Qiagen OneStep RT-PCR kit were used in a first-round RT-PCR, which was followed by a second-round multiplex PCR, size selection and purification. Using fastp at Q25 and MiXCR, TCRdb reprocessed the public reads and kept productive beta chains. Here each entry gathers all rows of one CDR3 protein and keeps the most common genes and DNA. Across this sample there are around 600,000 distinct CDR3 sequences, with just over 40% seen only once. Jointly, the top ten make up roughly 3.5% of the sample. Material: peripheral blood. These receptors were collected from an adult man with Graves' ophthalmopathy.

This clonotype was recorded once. CDR3 loop: CAIRPGTGDGSNQPQHF. The CDR3 coding sequence is TGTGCCATCAGACCCGGGACAGGGGACGGGAGCAATCAGCCCCAGCATTTT. This chain connects TRBV10-3 to TRBJ1-5; 10 nucleotides match TRBD1. The CDR3 runs to 17 residues. Germline CDR1 and CDR2: ENHRY and SYGVKD. V was clipped by 6 bases and J by 1 base; unmatched bases: 9.

About this clonotype itself: The conserved phenylalanine or tryptophan is not found at the CDR3 terminus, so this likely reflects a read error. This rearrangement joins TRBV7-9 to TRBJ2-5, with TRBD1 matching 8 bases. Losses at the gene ends were 5 bases for V and 5 bases for J; bases not matched to a gene: 19. The V gene's germline CDR1 is SEHNR and CDR2 FQNEAQ (reference sequence). This CDR3 has 18 amino acids. The CDR3 bases are TGTGCCAGCAGCCCGGGCGGAACAGGGGGAATCGGGTTGGAGACCCAGTACGTC. Amino acid sequence: CASSPGGTGGIGLETQYV.

DNA for the CDR3: TGTGCCAGCAGAGATCGAAAGGGTACACCCCCCTCCGGGGCCAACGTCCTGACTTTC. Translated, it gives CASRDRKGTPPSGANVLTF. The gene calls are TRBV7-2 and TRBJ2-6, with D unclear. The germline gives CDR1 SGHTA, CDR2 FQGNSA. The ends were cut back, 6 bases at V and 4 bases at J, with 25 bases in the middle. This CDR3 comprises 19 residues. The full variable domain, with the rest looked up from reference TRBV7-2 and TRBJ2-6, is GAGVSQSPSNKVTEKGKDVELRCDPISGHTALYWYRQSLGQGLEFLIYFQGNSAPDKSGLPSDRFSAERTGGSVSTLTIQRTQQEDSAVYLCASRDRKGTPPSGANVLTFGAGSRLTVL.

V is TRBV24-1 and J is TRBJ1-5; D unresolved. Germline V lookup: CDR1 KGHDR, CDR2 SFDVKD. This CDR3 has 14 amino acids. V dropped 5 bases and J dropped 3 bases, with 10 bases sitting between them. The CDR3 DNA reads TGTGCCACCAGTGGTACGGGTTACAATCAGCCCCAGCATTTT. This codes for CATSGTGYNQPQHF.

There are many counts of this clonotype. The chain combines TRBV20-1 with TRBJ2-7, with 7 nucleotides matching TRBD1. With V trimmed by 2 bases and J by 1 base, 2 bases remained unmatched. Germline-derived CDR1 and CDR2 are DFQATT and SNEGSKA (reference sequence). The CDR3 is 13 amino acids. CDR3 nucleotide sequence: TGCAGTGCTAGAACGGGACAGTCCTACGAGCAGTACTTC. Residues: CSARTGQSYEQYF.

This chain joins TRBV7-9 and TRBJ2-7; D is unclear. Germline values: CDR1 SEHNR, CDR2 FQNEAQ (reference sequence). The CDR3 is made up of 13 amino acids. V was cut by 0 bases and J by 6 bases, with 9 bases left in between. CDR3: CASSLALQSEQYF. The CDR3 coding sequence is TGTGCCAGCAGCTTAGCCTTACAGAGCGAGCAGTACTTC.

This clonotype appeared many times. Here the CDR3 DNA reads TGTGCCGCGCACAGGGGGCAGTCCTATAATTCACCCCTCCACTTT. Protein: CAAHRGQSYNSPLHF. The chain combines TRBV19 with TRBJ1-6; TRBD1 aligns across 9 bases. The CDR3 loop spans 15 amino acids. V lost 11 bases, J lost 1 base, and 6 bases stayed unmatched. Germline CDR1 LNHDA, CDR2 SQIVND (reference sequence).

V and J are TRBV2 and TRBJ2-7, with D uncertain. The CDR3 covers 12 residues. V was pared by 8 bases and J by 4 bases, with 12 bases between. The V gene's germline CDR1 is SNHLY and CDR2 FYNNEI. CDR3 nucleotide sequence: TGTGCCAGCCGAGCCTCCGGATACGAGCAGTACTTC. Translated, it gives CASRASGYEQYF.

The V and J genes are TRBV29-1 and TRBJ2-7; perhaps TRBD2 as D (7 bases). The CDR3 loop spans 14 amino acids. The V end was cut by 6 bases, the J end by 5 bases, with 20 bases between. Germline CDR1 SQVTM, CDR2 ANQGSEA. The CDR3 DNA is TGCAGCGTGGATGGGGGGGCGATGGGAGACGAGCAGTACTTC. It is translated as CSVDGGAMGDEQYF.

The rearrangement links TRBV15 to TRBJ1-4; D remains ambiguous. This CDR3 is built from 15 residues. V lost 0 bases, J lost 7 bases, and 12 bases lay in between. Germline V gene data show CDR1 as LNHNV and CDR2 as YYDKDF (reference sequence). The CDR3 bases are TGTGCCACCAGCAGAGAGGGCATCAACACTGAAAAACTGTTTTTT. This translates into CATSREGINTEKLFF.

V gene TRBV6-5 combines with J gene TRBJ1-5; perhaps TRBD1 as D (5 bases). The V gene lost 2 bases and the J gene lost 6 bases, with 11 bases spanning the gap. From germline, CDR1 is MNHEY and CDR2 SVGAGI. This CDR3 is 14 amino acids long. The CDR3 spells CASSYGARGQPQHF. DNA for the CDR3: TGTGCCAGCAGTTACGGGGCGCGGGGTCAGCCCCAGCATTTT.

To note about this clonotype: One end of the junction varies from germline; a read error may be responsible. The chain carries TRBV7-2 and TRBJ2-2; 7 nucleotides match TRBD2. CDR1 SGHTA and CDR2 FQGNSA come from the germline V gene. The CDR3 sequence is 14 residues long. CDR3 DNA sequence: TGTGCCAGCAGCTTATTGAGGGCGAGCGGGGAGCTGCTTTTT. Translated: CASSLLRASGELLF.

In its sample, this clonotype was seen many times. The chain is built from TRBV19 and TRBJ1-2; 7 bases line up with TRBD1. J lost 8 bases, V lost 4 bases, and 4 bases had no gene match. CDR1 LNHDA and CDR2 SQIVND come from the germline V gene (reference sequence). CDR3 length: 12 residues. The DNA for the CDR3 is TGTGCCAGTAGTAGGCCAGGGGGAGGCTACACCTTC. It yields the protein CASSRPGGGYTF.

With regard to this clonotype: One base away lies a much larger clone, so this may be a sequencing read error. The rearrangement joins TRBV2 to TRBJ1-6; possible D gene TRBD1, 6 bases. Trimming cost V 6 bases and J 7 bases, with 13 bases left between them. The CDR3 covers 14 residues. Germline CDR1 reads SNHLY; CDR2 reads FYNNEI. Here the CDR3 reads CASRSRTENSPLHF. The CDR3 DNA reads TGTGCCAGCAGAAGCCGGACAGAGAATTCACCCCTCCACTTT.

V is TRBV6-1 and J is TRBJ2-3, with 13 positions matching TRBD2. The germline CDR1 and CDR2 sequences are MNHNS and SASEGT. J lost 5 bases, V lost 10 bases, and 12 bases had no gene match. The CDR3 is 16 residues long. The CDR3 region has the DNA TGTGCCATCAGAGAATGGACTAGCGGGAGTGTAGATACGCAGTATTTT. This gives the protein CAIREWTSGSVDTQYF.

The chain carries TRBV7-2 and TRBJ2-2; tentatively, D is TRBD2 (6 bases). With 8 bases removed from V and 4 bases from J, the gap between germline ends came to 8 bases. CDR3 length: 12 amino acids. Germline assignment: CDR1 SGHTA and CDR2 FQGNSA. The CDR3 sequence is CASGGLTGELFF. The CDR3 nucleotides read TGTGCCAGCGGGGGACTCACCGGGGAGCTGTTTTTT.

About this clonotype itself: A much more abundant neighbour one base away suggests this may be a read error. The rearrangement uses TRBV20-1 and TRBJ2-7; the D gene is possibly TRBD1 (5 bases). CDR1 is DFQATT and CDR2 is SNEGSKA in the germline V gene (reference sequence). The CDR3 extends over 15 amino acids. CDR3 loop: CSATIPDRSSYGQYF. The CDR3 coding sequence is TGCAGTGCAACTATCCCTGACAGAAGCTCCTACGGGCAGTACTTC.

V usage is TRBV6-6 and J usage is TRBJ2-7; D tentatively reads TRBD1 or TRBD2 (5 bases each). CDR3 length: 15 residues. CDR1 is MNHNY and CDR2 is SVGAGI in the germline V gene (reference sequence). Trimming removed 5 bases at V and 3 bases at J, with 17 bases between. The CDR3 protein is CASSETDSGSYEQYF. The CDR3 DNA follows: TGTGCCAGCAGTGAAACGGACTCAGGGAGCTACGAGCAGTACTTC.

This clonotype occurred many times. The CDR3 sequence: CASSLVSENTEAFF. For the CDR3, the DNA is TGTGCCAGCAGCTTAGTTAGTGAGAACACTGAAGCTTTCTTT. The gene calls are TRBV7-8 and TRBJ1-1; D gene ambiguous. Between the trimmed V and J ends, which lost 1 base and 1 base, there was a span of 7 bases. The CDR3 covers 14 residues. CDR1 and CDR2 (germline): SGHVS, FQNEAQ.

In this sample, this clonotype turned up many times. The CDR3 DNA reads TGTGCCAGCAGCCCTAGCCCGGGGCGAGATGAAAAACTGTTTTTT. It codes for CASSPSPGRDEKLFF. The rearrangement joins TRBV9 to TRBJ1-4; a possible D gene is TRBD1 (5 bases). The germline V and J ends were trimmed by 4 bases and 6 bases, with 16 bases remaining between them. The germline V gene has CDR1 SGDLS and CDR2 YYNGEE. The CDR3 contains 15 residues.

The chain employs TRBV20-1 and TRBJ2-1; 11 bases map to TRBD1. The CDR3 has 15 amino acids. Per germline, CDR1 DFQATT and CDR2 SNEGSKA (reference sequence). V lost 0 bases, J lost 4 bases, and 2 bases stayed unmatched. The chain's CDR3 is CSARDRDRGYNEQFF. Here the CDR3 DNA reads TGCAGTGCTAGAGACCGGGACAGGGGGTACAATGAGCAGTTCTTC.

In its sample, this clonotype was seen many times. V usage is TRBV24-1 and J usage is TRBJ1-2; weak D call: TRBD1 (5 bases). Trimming took off 4 bases at V and 4 bases at J, with 9 bases between the two ends. Germline CDR1 KGHDR, CDR2 SFDVKD. This CDR3 contains 13 residues. CDR3 nucleotides: TGTGCCACCAGTGAAGGACACCTCTATGGCTACACCTTC. This codes for CATSEGHLYGYTF.

This clonotype has ten or more counts. The chain has TRBV10-3 and TRBJ2-7; TRBD2 agrees at 7 bases. The CDR3 extends over 15 amino acids. Germline CDR1 reads ENHRY; CDR2 reads SYGVKD. Unmatched junction bases numbered 10, after V lost 6 bases and J lost 2 bases. The CDR3 loop reads CAIRKAAGEAYEQYF. The CDR3 DNA is TGTGCCATCAGGAAAGCGGCGGGGGAAGCCTACGAGCAGTACTTC.

This clonotype was picked up a small number of times. The rearrangement links TRBV6-5 to TRBJ1-1, with D possibly TRBD1 on 6 matching bases. Trimming pared 0 bases from V and 5 bases from J, leaving 19 bases between. The CDR3 runs 17 residues. CDR1 and CDR2 from the germline V gene are MNHEY and SVGAGI. CDR3 residues: CASSYSILGAAGTEAFF. As DNA, the CDR3 is TGTGCCAGCAGTTACTCGATATTGGGGGCGGCTGGAACTGAAGCTTTCTTT.

The chain uses TRBV29-1 and TRBJ2-5; 11 nucleotides line up with TRBD2. CDR3 length: 15 amino acids. Trimming at V came to 8 bases and at J to 4 bases, leaving 12 bases not matched to a gene. Germline CDR1 and CDR2: SQVTM and ANQGSEA. In DNA, the CDR3 is TGCAGCCAAGAACTAGCGGGAGTTATAGGAGAGACCCAGTACTTC. It encodes CSQELAGVIGETQYF.